This T cell receptor (beta chain) was captured by sequencing in a study of blood T cell repertoires in COVID-19. In the study overall: Some COVID-19 samples were acute and others convalescent; all came from the United States, Italy and Spain.

The V end lost 4 bases, the J end lost 1 base, and 14 bases lay between the germline ends. Germline-derived CDR1 and CDR2 are SQVTM and ANQGSEA. CDR3 length equals 14 residues. In the source study's methods: Researchers report that nucleated cell counts were estimated from reference gene primer amplification. Method: immunoSEQ multiplex PCR; TCRdb's copy keeps in-frame clones and lacks some. The V and J calls and clone size are taken from that table; D and trimming were inferred from the DNA. The table records more than 200,000 clones, 87% of them present only once. The chain links TRBV29-1 to TRBJ2-7, with a possible D match to TRBD2 (6 bases). The TCR originated in a man aged 25 to 45 in a cohort exposed to, infected with or recovered from COVID-19 (not recorded which). The source material was PBMCs or T cells enriched from blood (not recorded which). The DNA for the CDR3 is TGCAGCGTTGGGGGTAGCGGTAGATCCTACGAGCAGTACTTC. Amino acid sequence: CSVGGSGRSYEQYF.